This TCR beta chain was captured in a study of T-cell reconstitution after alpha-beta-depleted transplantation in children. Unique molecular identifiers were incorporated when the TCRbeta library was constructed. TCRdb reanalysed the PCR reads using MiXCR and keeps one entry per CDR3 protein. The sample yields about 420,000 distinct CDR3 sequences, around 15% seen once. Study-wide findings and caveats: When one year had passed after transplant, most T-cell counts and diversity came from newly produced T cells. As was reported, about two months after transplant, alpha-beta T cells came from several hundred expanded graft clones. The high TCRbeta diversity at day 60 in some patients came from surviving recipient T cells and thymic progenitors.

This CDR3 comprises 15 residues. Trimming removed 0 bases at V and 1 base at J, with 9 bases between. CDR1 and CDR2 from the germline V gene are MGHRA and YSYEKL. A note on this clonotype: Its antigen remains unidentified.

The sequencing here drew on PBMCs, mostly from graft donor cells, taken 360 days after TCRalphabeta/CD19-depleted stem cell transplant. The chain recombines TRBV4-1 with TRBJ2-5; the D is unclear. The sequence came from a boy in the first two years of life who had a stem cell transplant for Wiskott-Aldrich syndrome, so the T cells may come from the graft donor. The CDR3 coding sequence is TGCGCCAGCAGCCAAGAAGGGATAGGCCAAGAGACCCAGTACTTC. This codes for CASSQEGIGQETQYF.